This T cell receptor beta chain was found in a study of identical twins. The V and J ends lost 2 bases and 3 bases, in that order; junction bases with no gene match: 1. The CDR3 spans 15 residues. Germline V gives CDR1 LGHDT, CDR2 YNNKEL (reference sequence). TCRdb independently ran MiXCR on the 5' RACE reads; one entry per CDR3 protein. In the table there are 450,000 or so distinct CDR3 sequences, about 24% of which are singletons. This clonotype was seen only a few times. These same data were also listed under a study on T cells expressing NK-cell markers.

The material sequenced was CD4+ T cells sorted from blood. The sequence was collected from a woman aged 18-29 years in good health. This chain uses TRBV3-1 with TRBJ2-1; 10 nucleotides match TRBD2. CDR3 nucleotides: TGTGCCAGCAGCCAACTAGCGGGGGTCTACAATGAGCAGTTCTTC. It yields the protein CASSQLAGVYNEQFF.